This TCR beta chain was identified during a study of OX40 agonist ivuxolimab in advanced cancers. Regarding the study in general: Ivuxolimab was an agonistic, fully human IgG2 monoclonal antibody directed against OX40 (CD134), a costimulatory receptor. Patients were allowed to have had prior anti-PD-1, anti-PD-L1 or anti-CTLA-4 therapy, and roughly 40% of the dose-escalation patients had previously received checkpoint inhibitors. Three dose-escalation patients achieved partial responses, one with hepatocellular carcinoma and two with cutaneous melanoma. Of the roughly 50 dose-escalation patients, hepatocellular carcinoma was present in approximately 20, melanoma in roughly 15, renal cell carcinoma in 9 and head and neck cancer in 9. Intravenous ivuxolimab was administered to patients every 2 weeks at six dose levels: 0.01, 0.1, 0.3, 1.5, 3 and 10 mg/kg. The paper covers the monotherapy dose-escalation part of the phase I ivuxolimab trial, which included N ≈ 54 patients. Peripheral TCRbeta sequencing aimed to test whether ivuxolimab altered TCR sequence diversity and caused clonal T-cell expansion. The dose-escalation cohort was 80% to 90% male with a mean age of about 54 years, ranging from 23 to 79.

Remarks on this clone: Its antigen target is currently unknown. Per-base qualities were not stored, and no clone one base away is much larger.

CDR1 is given as ENHRY and CDR2 as SYGVKD, both from the germline V gene. The CDR3 has 14 amino acids, counting the end cysteine and phenylalanine. Just CDR3 DNA is preserved here, 42 bases in frame from base 1. Compared with germline, V lacks 3 bases and J lacks 7 bases; bases without a gene match: 3. The trial excluded patients who had a history of autoimmune disease or who were on systemic immunosuppression. Peripheral blood for TCR sequencing was collected from all dose cohorts at baseline, on cycle 4 day 1, and on cycle 7 day 1. The samples were drawn from a first-in-human, open-label, multicenter phase I dose-escalation trial of ivuxolimab. Adults with locally advanced or metastatic melanoma, renal cell, hepatocellular, or head and neck squamous cell carcinoma were enrolled in the trial. Before TCR sequencing, CD4+ and CD8+ T cells were separately sorted from peripheral blood. Genomic DNA was extracted from sorted cells for sequencing of the TCRbeta CDR3 region. The immunoSEQ Assay was used to sequence the TCRbeta CDR3 regions. Entries here come from immuneACCESS through TCRdb and include only in-frame sequences with V and J called. Some clones fail to appear in such tables; in the studies checked, an unresolved V gene covers under half of the shortfall, and the cause of the remainder is unknown. The sample yields 84,000 or so clones; about 88% were counted once. Jointly, the top ten make up more than 0.25% of the sample.

Study-wide conclusions, independent of this receptor: At doses from 0.1 to 3.0 mg/kg, clonal expansion was seen in both CD4+ and CD8+ blood T cells between baseline and week 6. Which antigens the clonally expanded peripheral T cells were specific for was not determined. In the 0.1-3.0 mg/kg groups, partial responders had among the lowest normalized peripheral clonal expansion, particularly in CD8+ T cells. Low levels of normalized T-cell clonal expansion were also seen in some patients who did not respond. On average, CD8+ T cells showed more expanded clones than CD4+ T cells after ivuxolimab.

The material sequenced was CD4+ or CD8+ T cells sorted from blood, taken in a trial of the OX40 agonist ivuxolimab. Rearrangement joined TRBV10-3 to TRBJ2-1; TRBD2 matches 10 bases in the middle. This TCR came from an adult with an advanced solid tumor such as melanoma, head and neck, liver or kidney cancer. At the DNA level, the sequence is TGTGCCATCAGTGAACTAGCGGGGCGTAATGAGCAGTTCTTC. It specifies CAISELAGRNEQFF.